One and the same sample provided the 2 T cell receptor beta chains below, sequenced in a study of T cell repertoires in ileal Crohn's disease. Here immunoSEQ multiplex PCR was the method, and the copy in TCRdb shows in-frame clones only, minus some. Of roughly 8,500 clones detected, around 79% appear once; the ten largest clones hold roughly 20%. Time point specified: neoterminal ileum biopsy at postoperative endoscopy, about 6 months after surgery. Material: ileal tissue. The origin of the receptors is an adult with Crohn's disease.

The V and J genes are TRBV11-3 and TRBJ2-3, with 7 bases fitting TRBD2. V lost 1 base and J lost 1; bases outside the gene matches: 2. Germline CDR1 and CDR2: SGHNT and YENEEA. The CDR3 contains 15 residues. CDR3 sequence reads: CASSLGGGRTDTQYF. The CDR3, as DNA: TGTGCCAGCAGCTTAGGCGGGGGTCGCACAGATACGCAGTATTTT.

The V gene is TRBV4-3, the J gene TRBJ2-7; 8 nucleotides match TRBD1. V lost 3 bases to trimming and J lost 2 bases; unmatched junction nucleotides: 6. The CDR3 contains 15 residues. CDR1 and CDR2 (germline): LGHNA, YSLEER. CDR3 sequence reads: CASSHAGTGAYEQYF. The DNA for the CDR3 is TGCGCCAGCAGCCACGCCGGGACAGGCGCCTACGAGCAGTACTTC.